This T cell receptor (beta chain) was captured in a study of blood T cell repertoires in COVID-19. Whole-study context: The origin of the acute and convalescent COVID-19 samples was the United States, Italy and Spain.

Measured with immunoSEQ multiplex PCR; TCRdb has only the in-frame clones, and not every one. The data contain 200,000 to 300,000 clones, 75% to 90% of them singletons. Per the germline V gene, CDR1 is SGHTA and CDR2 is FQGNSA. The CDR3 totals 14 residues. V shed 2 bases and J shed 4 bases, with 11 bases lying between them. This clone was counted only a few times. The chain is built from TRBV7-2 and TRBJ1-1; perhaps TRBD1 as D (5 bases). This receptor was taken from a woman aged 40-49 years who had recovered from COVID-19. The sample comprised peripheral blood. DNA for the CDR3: TGTGCCAGCAGCTTAAGGGGCTGGGGCACTGAAGCTTTCTTT. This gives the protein CASSLRGWGTEAFF.